This TCR beta chain was obtained from a study of blood T cell repertoires in COVID-19. The overall study: Some COVID-19 samples were acute and others convalescent; all came from the United States, Italy and Spain. T cells, B-cell-depleted T cells, or PBMCs provided the cDNA or gDNA that served as material.

The V and J ends lost 1 base and 7 bases respectively, with 17 bases between them. CDR1 LGHNA and CDR2 YNFKEQ come from the germline V gene. The CDR3 totals 16 residues. The repertoire was sequenced with immunoSEQ multiplex PCR; TCRdb's copy has only in-frame clones and lacks some. The profile covers a few hundred thousand clones, with approximately 90% appearing a single time and roughly 4.1% taken by the ten largest. The chain has TRBV4-2 and TRBJ1-5; possible D gene TRBD1, 6 bases. The sequence derives from a woman between 50 and 59 years old with active or convalescent COVID-19. Sequencing was carried out using peripheral blood. CDR3 in DNA: TGTGCCAGCAGCCAAGCCGAGGGGGAAGGGGTCCAGCCCCAGCATTTT. Its protein product is CASSQAEGEGVQPQHF.